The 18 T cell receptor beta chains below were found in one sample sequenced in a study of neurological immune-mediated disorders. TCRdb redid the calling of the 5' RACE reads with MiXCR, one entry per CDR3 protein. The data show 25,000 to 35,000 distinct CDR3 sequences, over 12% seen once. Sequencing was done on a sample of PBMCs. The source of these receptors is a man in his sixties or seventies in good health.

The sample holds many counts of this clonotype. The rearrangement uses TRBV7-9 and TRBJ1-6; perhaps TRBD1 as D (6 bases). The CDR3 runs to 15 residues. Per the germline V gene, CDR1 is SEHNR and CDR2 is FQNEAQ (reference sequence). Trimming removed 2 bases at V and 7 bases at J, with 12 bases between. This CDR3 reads CASSLLGTGNSPLHF. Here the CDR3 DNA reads TGTGCCAGCAGCTTATTGGGAACAGGGAATTCACCCCTCCACTTT.

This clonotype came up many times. The CDR3, as DNA: TGTGCCAGCAGCTTAATGAGGGGTGATGAGCCCCAGCATTTT. Its protein is CASSLMRGDEPQHF. This chain connects TRBV7-2 to TRBJ1-5, with a possible D match to TRBD1 (5 bases). Trimming shortened V by 2 bases and J by 8 bases, and 13 bases separated the two germline ends. The CDR3 runs to 14 residues. CDR1 and CDR2 from the germline V gene are SGHTA and FQGNSA.

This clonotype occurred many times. Here the CDR3 reads CASSSGTGGYQETQYF. The CDR3 nucleotides are TGCGCCAGCAGTTCCGGGACAGGGGGGTATCAAGAGACCCAGTACTTC. The rearrangement links TRBV5-1 to TRBJ2-5; TRBD1 matches at 11 bases. J was trimmed by 2 bases and V by 5 bases; bases with no gene match: 8. This CDR3 is 16 amino acids long. Looked up from germline, CDR1 is SGHRS and CDR2 is YFSETQ. Full variable domain (outside the CDR3, taken from reference TRBV5-1 and TRBJ2-5): KAGVTQTPRYLIKTRGQQVTLSCSPISGHRSVSWYQQTPGQGLQFLFEYFSETQRNKGNFPGRFSGRQFSNSRSEMNVSTLELGDSALYLCASSSGTGGYQETQYFGPGTRLLVL.

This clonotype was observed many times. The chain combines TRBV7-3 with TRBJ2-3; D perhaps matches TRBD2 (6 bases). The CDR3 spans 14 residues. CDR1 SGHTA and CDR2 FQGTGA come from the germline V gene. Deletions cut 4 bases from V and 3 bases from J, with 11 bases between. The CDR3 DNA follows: TGTGCCAGCAGCTCAAGGGACTCTACAGATACGCAGTATTTT. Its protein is CASSSRDSTDTQYF.

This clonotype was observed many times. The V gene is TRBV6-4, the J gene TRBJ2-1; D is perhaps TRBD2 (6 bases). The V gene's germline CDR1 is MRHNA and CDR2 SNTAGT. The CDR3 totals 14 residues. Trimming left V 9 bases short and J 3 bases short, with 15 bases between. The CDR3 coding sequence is TGTGCCAGTTCCCGGGAGCCCCACTACAATGAGCAGTTCTTC. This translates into CASSREPHYNEQFF.

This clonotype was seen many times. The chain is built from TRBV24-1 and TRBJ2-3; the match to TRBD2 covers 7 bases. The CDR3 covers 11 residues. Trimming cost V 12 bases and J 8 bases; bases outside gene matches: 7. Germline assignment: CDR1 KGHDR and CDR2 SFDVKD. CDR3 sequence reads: CASGGGGTQYF. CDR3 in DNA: TGTGCCTCTGGCGGGGGTGGTACGCAGTATTTT.

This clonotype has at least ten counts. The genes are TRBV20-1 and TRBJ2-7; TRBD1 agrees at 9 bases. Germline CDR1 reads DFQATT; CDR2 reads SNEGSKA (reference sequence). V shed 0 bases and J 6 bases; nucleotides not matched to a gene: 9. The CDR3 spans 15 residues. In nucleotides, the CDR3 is TGCAGTGCTAGAGATCGGAGACAGGGGGTACTCGAGCAGTACTTC. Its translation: CSARDRRQGVLEQYF.

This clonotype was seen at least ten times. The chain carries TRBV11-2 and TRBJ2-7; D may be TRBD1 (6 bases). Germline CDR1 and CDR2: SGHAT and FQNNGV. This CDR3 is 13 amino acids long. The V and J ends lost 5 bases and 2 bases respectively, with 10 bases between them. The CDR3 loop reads CASSLGQTYEQYF. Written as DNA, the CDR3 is TGTGCCAGCAGCCTCGGACAGACCTACGAGCAGTACTTC.

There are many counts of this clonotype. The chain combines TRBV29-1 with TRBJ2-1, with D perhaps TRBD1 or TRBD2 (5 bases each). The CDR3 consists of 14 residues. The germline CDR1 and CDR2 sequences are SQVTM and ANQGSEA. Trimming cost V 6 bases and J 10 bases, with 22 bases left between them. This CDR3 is CSVAPGPNTPEQFF. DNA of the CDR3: TGCAGCGTAGCACCGGGACCAAATACACCGGAGCAGTTCTTC.

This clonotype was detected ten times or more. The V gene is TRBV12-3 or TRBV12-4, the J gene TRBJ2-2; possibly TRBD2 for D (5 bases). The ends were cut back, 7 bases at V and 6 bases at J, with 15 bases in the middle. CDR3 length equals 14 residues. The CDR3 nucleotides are TGTGCCAGCACGCCCGGACTCTATTCCGGGGAGCTGTTTTTT. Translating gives CASTPGLYSGELFF.

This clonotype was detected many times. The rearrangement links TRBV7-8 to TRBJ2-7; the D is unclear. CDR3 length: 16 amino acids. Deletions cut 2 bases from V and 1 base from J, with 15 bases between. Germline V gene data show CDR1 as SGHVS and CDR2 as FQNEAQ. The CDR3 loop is CASSLLSGQYSYEQYF. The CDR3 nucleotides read TGTGCCAGCAGCTTACTCTCTGGGCAGTATTCCTACGAGCAGTACTTC.

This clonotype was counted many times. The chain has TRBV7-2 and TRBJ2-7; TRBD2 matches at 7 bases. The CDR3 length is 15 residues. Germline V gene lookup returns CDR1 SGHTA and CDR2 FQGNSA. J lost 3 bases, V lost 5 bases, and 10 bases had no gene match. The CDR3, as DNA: TGTGCCAGCAGCCGACCCGGGACTACCCACTACGAGCAGTACTTC. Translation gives CASSRPGTTHYEQYF.

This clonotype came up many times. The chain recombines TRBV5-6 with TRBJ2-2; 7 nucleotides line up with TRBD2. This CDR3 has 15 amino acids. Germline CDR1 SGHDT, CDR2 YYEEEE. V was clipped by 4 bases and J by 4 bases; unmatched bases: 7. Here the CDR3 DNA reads TGTGCCAGCAGCGCCCGTGGGGGGGTCACCGGGGAGCTGTTTTTT. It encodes CASSARGGVTGELFF.

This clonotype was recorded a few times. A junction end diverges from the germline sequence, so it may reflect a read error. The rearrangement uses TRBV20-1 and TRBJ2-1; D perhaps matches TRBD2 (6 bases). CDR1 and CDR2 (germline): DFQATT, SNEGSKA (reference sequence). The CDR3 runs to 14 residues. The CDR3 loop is CSARGEESYNEQFF. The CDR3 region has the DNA TGCAGTGCGAGAGGGGAGGAGTCCTACAATGAGCAGTTCTTC.

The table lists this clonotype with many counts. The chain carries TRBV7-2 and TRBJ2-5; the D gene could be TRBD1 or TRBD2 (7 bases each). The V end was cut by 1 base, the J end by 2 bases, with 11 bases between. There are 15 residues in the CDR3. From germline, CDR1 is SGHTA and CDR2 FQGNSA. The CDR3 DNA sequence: TGTGCCAGCAGCTTAGTCAGGGGGGGTCAAGAGACCCAGTACTTC. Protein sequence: CASSLVRGGQETQYF. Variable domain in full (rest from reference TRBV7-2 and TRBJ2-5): GAGVSQSPSNKVTEKGKDVELRCDPISGHTALYWYRQSLGQGLEFLIYFQGNSAPDKSGLPSDRFSAERTGGSVSTLTIQRTQQEDSAVYLCASSLVRGGQETQYFGPGTRLLVL.

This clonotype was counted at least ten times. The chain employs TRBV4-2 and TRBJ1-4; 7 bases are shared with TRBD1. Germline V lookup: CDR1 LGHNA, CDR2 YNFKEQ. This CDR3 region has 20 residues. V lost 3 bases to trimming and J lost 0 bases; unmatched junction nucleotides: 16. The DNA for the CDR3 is TGTGCCAGCAGCCAGGGGGCCTATTCCCGGGACAGTACAACTAATGAAAAACTGTTTTTT. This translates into CASSQGAYSRDSTTNEKLFF.

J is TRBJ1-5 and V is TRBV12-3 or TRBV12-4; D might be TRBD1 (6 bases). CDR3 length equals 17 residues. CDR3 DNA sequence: TGTGAAAGCAGTTTAGCGCATTGGGGGGCCCGCAATCAGCCCCAGCATTTT. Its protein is CESSLAHWGARNQPQHF.

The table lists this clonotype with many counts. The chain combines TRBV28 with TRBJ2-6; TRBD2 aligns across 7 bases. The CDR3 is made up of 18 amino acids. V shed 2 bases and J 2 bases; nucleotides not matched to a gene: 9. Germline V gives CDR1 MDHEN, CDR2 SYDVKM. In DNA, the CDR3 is TGTGCCAGCAGTTTAATCCCCCCCGGGACTACTGGGGCCAACGTCCTGACTTTC. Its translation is CASSLIPPGTTGANVLTF. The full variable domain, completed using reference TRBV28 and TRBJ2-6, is DVKVTQSSRYLVKRTGEKVFLECVQDMDHENMFWYRQDPGLGLRLIYFSYDVKMKEKGDIPEGYSVSREKKERFSLILESASTNQTSMYLCASSLIPPGTTGANVLTFGAGSRLTVL.